This T cell receptor (beta chain) was identified in a study of T cells in Graves' hyperthyroidism and ophthalmopathy. General study points: The majority of expanded thyroid clonotypes above 0.001 also appeared in blood. Classification by a 13 V-J model distinguished ophthalmopathy from stable hyperthyroidism.

Individuals with ophthalmopathy presented a Clinical Activity Score of at least 3, a NOSPECS grade of at least 4 and a duration under 3 months. Diagnoses used clinical symptoms, serum thyroxine and TRAb, thyroid ultrasound and orbital computed tomography. Trimming stripped 6 bases from V and 1 base from J, with 12 bases between. The CDR3 consists of 14 residues. TCR beta CDR3 regions were amplified from RNA. A first-round RT-PCR of the TCR CDR3 used the HTBI primer set. TCRdb ran MiXCR on the multiplex PCR reads and lists one entry per CDR3 protein. The sample records 560,000 or so distinct CDR3 sequences, 15% to 20% being singletons. This clonotype was recorded many times. As yet, its antigen is unknown.

Material: blood. This sequence joins TRBV12-3 or TRBV12-4 and TRBJ1-2; D gene ambiguous. The source is a man aged 35 to 55 with Graves' ophthalmopathy. The CDR3 here is CASRPGRNNYGYTF. CDR3 in DNA: TGTGCCAGCAGACCCGGACGGAATAACTATGGCTACACCTTC.